This T cell receptor (beta chain) was recovered during a study of T cell changes during pregnancy in multiple sclerosis. The CDR3 runs to 13 residues. The V gene end was trimmed by 5 bases and the J gene end by 6 bases; junction bases not matched to a gene: 7. Per the germline V gene, CDR1 is SGHAT and CDR2 is FQDESV (reference sequence). This clone was recorded once. Generated by immunoSEQ multiplex PCR, the TCRdb table keeps only in-frame clones and is missing some. The sample records roughly 39,000 clones, roughly nine tenths being singletons. This sequence originates from a female donor with multiple sclerosis, enrolled in a pregnancy study. The J gene is TRBJ2-7, the V gene TRBV11-1; TRBD1 agrees at 7 bases. The input for sequencing was CD4+ T cells from peripheral blood mononuclear cells, taken before pregnancy. CDR3 region: CASSPDRAGEQYF. CDR3 nucleotide sequence: TGTGCCAGCAGCCCCGACAGGGCAGGCGAGCAGTACTTC.